These 29 T cell receptor beta chains came from one sample sequenced in a study of blood T cell repertoires in COVID-19. Produced via immunoSEQ multiplex PCR; TCRdb's table is partial and in-frame only. The sample includes hundreds of thousands of clones, 88% of them seen just once. Material: peripheral blood. The receptor source for this set is a man aged 40-49 years with acute or convalescent COVID-19.

Concerning this clone: The conserved phenylalanine or tryptophan normally closing the CDR3 is absent here, so this likely arose from a read error. The DNA is omitted, as the CDR3 cannot be located on it reliably, and the CDR3 follows TCRdb's listing. This rearrangement joins TRBV27 to TRBJ1-2; the table assigns TRBD1, which was not confirmed against the DNA. Germline CDR1 is MNHEY and CDR2 is SMNVEV (reference sequence). The CDR3 adds up to 8 amino acids, both ends counted. The CDR3 loop reads CASSRDSE.

This clone was recorded once. The chain employs TRBV27 and TRBJ2-1; TRBD2 agrees at 8 bases. The CDR3 contains 16 residues. The V gene's germline CDR1 is MNHEY and CDR2 SMNVEV (reference sequence). J lost 4 bases, V lost 4 bases, and 9 bases had no gene match. CDR3 bases: TGTGCCAGCAGTTCCCCTAGCGGGTTAGCTTACAATGAGCAGTTCTTC. Protein: CASSSPSGLAYNEQFF.

This clone was observed a few times. This chain connects TRBV4-3 to TRBJ2-1; D is possibly TRBD2 (6 bases). Per germline, CDR1 LGHNA and CDR2 YSLEER. Trimming stripped 0 bases from V and 4 bases from J, with 16 bases between. The CDR3 totals 17 residues. In DNA form, the CDR3 reads TGCGCCAGCAGCCAAGATTGGGCGGGAATTAATTACAATGAGCAGTTCTTC. Its translation: CASSQDWAGINYNEQFF.

The chain has TRBV19 and TRBJ1-2; D is ambiguous. The CDR3 has 15 residues. The V gene lost 4 bases and the J gene lost 6 bases, with 18 bases spanning the gap. Germline loops: CDR1 LNHDA, CDR2 SQIVND (reference sequence). This CDR3 is CASSTSTPRVNGYTF. The CDR3 nucleotides read TGTGCCAGTAGTACTTCCACCCCCCGAGTTAATGGCTACACCTTC.

This clone appeared a single time. The rearrangement joins TRBV5-1 to TRBJ2-7; D perhaps matches TRBD1 (6 bases). The V gene lost 4 bases and the J gene lost 3 bases, with 20 bases spanning the gap. CDR1 is SGHRS, CDR2 YFSETQ, per germline. There are 16 residues in the CDR3. CDR3 sequence reads: CASSAIGTRGNYEQYF. CDR3 in DNA: TGCGCCAGCAGCGCCATCGGGACAAGGGGAAACTACGAGCAGTACTTC.

On this clone itself: Other nucleotide sequences from this sample produce the same CDR3. The CDR3 nucleotides read TGTGCCAGCGGGAGCTCCTATAATTCACCCCTCCACTTT. Its protein product is CASGSSYNSPLHF. The genes are TRBV9 and TRBJ1-6; no firm D call. V was trimmed by 7 bases and J by 0 bases, leaving 5 bases between them. The CDR3 is made up of 13 amino acids. Germline V gene sequence: CDR1 SGDLS, CDR2 YYNGEE.

CDR3 sequence (DNA): TGTGCCAGCAGTTACTCCAGTTACGAGCAGTACTTC. The encoded protein is CASSYSSYEQYF. V usage is TRBV6-6 and J usage is TRBJ2-7; D unclear. Trimming took 0 bases from V and 4 from J, leaving 4 bases between them. Germline CDR1 MNHNY, CDR2 SVGAGI (reference sequence). This CDR3 region has 12 residues.

The V and J genes are TRBV18 and TRBJ1-2, with D perhaps TRBD1 (6 bases). V gave up 6 bases and J gave up 7 bases, with 21 bases separating them. Germline lookup yields CDR1 KGHSH and CDR2 LQKENI. The CDR3 extends over 15 amino acids. CDR3 protein: CASSLGGAGPFGYTF. In nucleotides, the CDR3 is TGTGCCAGCTCCCTTGGGGGGGCAGGGCCATTTGGCTACACCTTC.

The chain recombines TRBV28 with TRBJ2-1; TRBD2 matches at 7 bases. CDR1 is MDHEN, CDR2 SYDVKM, per germline. This CDR3 is built from 16 residues. With 6 bases clipped from V and 0 bases from J, the junction kept 8 bases outside the gene matches. Written as DNA, the CDR3 is TGTGCCAGCAGGACTTTGGCGGGAGTCTCCTACAATGAGCAGTTCTTC. It specifies CASRTLAGVSYNEQFF.

V and J are TRBV20-1 and TRBJ2-3, with 7 positions matching TRBD2. The CDR3 consists of 17 residues. Germline CDR1 is DFQATT and CDR2 is SNEGSKA (reference sequence). V lost 3 bases to trimming and J lost 0 bases; unmatched junction nucleotides: 12. The CDR3: CSASYPAGRISTDTQYF. The CDR3 nucleotides are TGCAGTGCTAGTTATCCAGCGGGGCGTATCAGCACAGATACGCAGTATTTT.

Only one count was recorded for this clone. The V call is TRBV9, the J call TRBJ1-5, with unresolved D. The ends were cut back, 0 bases at V and 2 bases at J, with 6 bases in the middle. Looked up from germline, CDR1 is SGDLS and CDR2 is YYNGEE. The length of the CDR3 is 14 residues. The CDR3 DNA follows: TGTGCCAGCAGCGTAGATTCAGGCAATCAGCCCCAGCATTTT. Translation: CASSVDSGNQPQHF.

The chain employs TRBV5-1 and TRBJ2-3; tentative D call: TRBD2 (5 bases). Germline assignment: CDR1 SGHRS and CDR2 YFSETQ. CDR3 length: 15 amino acids. Trimming cost V 6 bases and J 0 bases, with 14 bases left between them. This chain's CDR3 is CASKPGGPSTDTQYF. CDR3 nucleotides: TGCGCCAGCAAACCCGGCGGGCCAAGCACAGATACGCAGTATTTT.

The chain carries TRBV6-1 and TRBJ1-5; D gene unclear. Germline-derived CDR1 and CDR2 are MNHNS and SASEGT. V was clipped by 1 base and J by 3 bases, with 10 bases between them. CDR3 length equals 15 residues. CDR3 sequence: CASSEGPEDNQPQHF. The CDR3 DNA reads as TGTGCCAGCAGTGAAGGGCCGGAGGACAATCAGCCCCAGCATTTT.

The chain is built from TRBV11-3 and TRBJ2-5; D call uncertain. The CDR3 runs 12 residues. Germline V CDR1 and CDR2: SGHNT, YENEEA. V was pared by 0 bases and J by 5 bases, with 4 bases between. The CDR3 DNA is TGTGCCAGCAGCTTAGATCAGGAGACCCAGTACTTC. This translates into CASSLDQETQYF.

This rearrangement joins TRBV2 to TRBJ2-4; no reliable D call. Trimming removed 3 bases at V and 1 base at J, with 4 bases between. The CDR3 is 13 residues long. Per the germline V gene, CDR1 is SNHLY and CDR2 is FYNNEI. This chain's CDR3 is CASSERAKNIQYF. DNA of the CDR3: TGTGCCAGCAGTGAGAGGGCCAAAAACATTCAGTACTTC. Filled out from reference TRBV2 and TRBJ2-4, the complete variable domain reads EPEVTQTPSHQVTQMGQEVILRCVPISNHLYFYWYRQILGQKVEFLVSFYNNEISEKSEIFDDQFSVERPDGSNFTLKIRSTKLEDSAMYFCASSERAKNIQYFGAGTRLSVL.

V usage is TRBV19 and J usage is TRBJ1-4; 7 nucleotides line up with TRBD1. With V trimmed by 7 bases and J by 6 bases, 11 bases remained unmatched. The CDR3 runs 15 residues. Germline V lookup: CDR1 LNHDA, CDR2 SQIVND (reference sequence). The CDR3 DNA follows: TGTGCCAGTAAGCCAACCGGGACAGCTCATGAAAAACTGTTTTTT. Translation gives CASKPTGTAHEKLFF.

The rearrangement links TRBV7-8 to TRBJ2-7; TRBD1 matches at 7 bases. This CDR3 has 14 residues. V shed 3 bases and J 4 bases; nucleotides not matched to a gene: 6. In germline, CDR1 is SGHVS, CDR2 FQNEAQ. CDR3: CASSLRNRGYEQYF. CDR3 sequence (DNA): TGTGCCAGCAGCTTGAGGAACAGGGGATACGAGCAGTACTTC.

The genes are TRBV13 and TRBJ2-3; D is possibly TRBD2 (6 bases). Trimming removed 2 bases at V and 3 bases at J, with 15 bases between. Germline loops: CDR1 PRHDT, CDR2 FYEKMQ (reference sequence). This CDR3 has 16 residues. The CDR3 DNA reads TGTGCCAGCAGCTTACGAGGCTGGGGGGTGACAGATACGCAGTATTTT. It is translated as CASSLRGWGVTDTQYF.

Note on this clone: Within the sample, other DNA sequences also encode this same CDR3. The chain recombines TRBV7-3 with TRBJ2-5, with 7 bases aligning to TRBD2. The CDR3 has 15 residues. CDR1 SGHTA and CDR2 FQGTGA come from the germline V gene. J gave up 5 bases and V 5 bases, and 11 bases lay outside the gene matches. DNA for the CDR3: TGTGCCAGCAGCCTTTCTAGCGGCCGGGCGGAGACCCAGTACTTC. It encodes CASSLSSGRAETQYF.

This rearrangement joins TRBV6-5 to TRBJ2-3; 8 bases agree with TRBD2. This CDR3 is built from 15 residues. From germline, CDR1 is MNHEY and CDR2 SVGAGI. With 0 bases clipped from V and 6 bases from J, the junction kept 5 bases outside the gene matches. CDR3 sequence reads: CASSYSNTGGDTQYF. As DNA, the CDR3 is TGTGCCAGCAGTTACTCGAATACGGGGGGGGATACGCAGTATTTT.

The genes are TRBV28 and TRBJ2-1; D ambiguous. The CDR3 consists of 16 residues. The V and J ends lost 1 base and 0 bases respectively, with 10 bases between them. Germline V CDR1 and CDR2: MDHEN, SYDVKM. The CDR3 coding sequence is TGTGCCAGCAGTTTATCCCCAGCGAGCTCCTACAATGAGCAGTTCTTC. Translated, it gives CASSLSPASSYNEQFF.

CDR3 loop: CASYKAGDGYTF. The CDR3, as DNA: TGTGCCAGCTACAAGGCGGGGGATGGCTACACCTTC. The chain joins TRBV18 to TRBJ1-2, with a weak D call TRBD1 (5 bases). V was cut by 7 bases and J by 6 bases, with 12 bases left in between. Germline V gives CDR1 KGHSH, CDR2 LQKENI. The CDR3 has 12 amino acids.

This chain links TRBV11-1 with TRBJ2-7; 8 positions agree with TRBD1. CDR3 size: 13 residues. With V trimmed by 5 bases and J by 3 bases, 3 bases remained unmatched. The germline gives CDR1 SGHAT, CDR2 FQDESV (reference sequence). This CDR3 reads CASSLGQDYEQYF. Written as DNA, the CDR3 is TGTGCCAGCAGCCTGGGACAGGACTACGAGCAGTACTTC.

The V call is TRBV28, the J call TRBJ1-2; D uncertain. V was clipped by 3 bases and J by 2 bases, with 13 bases between them. The germline V gene encodes CDR1 MDHEN and CDR2 SYDVKM. This CDR3 contains 15 residues. The CDR3 coding sequence is TGTGCCAGCAGTTTTGGCGGGTGGCGGAACTATGGCTACACCTTC. This translates into CASSFGGWRNYGYTF.

The gene calls are TRBV28 and TRBJ1-2; D unresolved. Trimming shortened V by 7 bases and J by 3 bases, and 9 bases separated the two germline ends. The CDR3 runs 12 residues. Germline CDR1 reads MDHEN; CDR2 reads SYDVKM. DNA of the CDR3: TGTGCCAGCACCCCGAGGGACTATGGCTACACCTTC. This translates into CASTPRDYGYTF.

This clone occurred once. The rearrangement joins TRBV7-6 to TRBJ1-1, with D maybe TRBD1 (6 bases). Trimming removed 4 bases at V and 3 bases at J, with 15 bases between. CDR1 and CDR2 from the germline V gene are SGHVS and FNYEAQ. CDR3 length equals 15 residues. DNA for the CDR3: TGTGCCAGCAGCTCCCCACAGGGCGGGTACACTGAAGCTTTCTTT. Translated, it gives CASSSPQGGYTEAFF.

The V call is TRBV6-5, the J call TRBJ2-5; 8 bases match TRBD2. The CDR3 sequence is 15 residues long. The trim removed 6 bases at V and 1 base at J, leaving 7 bases unmatched. CDR1 and CDR2 from the germline V gene are MNHEY and SVGAGI. The CDR3: CASRISGTLQETQYF. CDR3 DNA: TGTGCCAGCAGGATTAGCGGGACCCTCCAAGAGACCCAGTACTTC.

The CDR3 DNA reads as TGTGCCAGCAGTGATGGCACATCCTACGAGCAGTACTTC. It translates to CASSDGTSYEQYF. This sequence joins TRBV2 and TRBJ2-7; D gene unclear. CDR1 is SNHLY, CDR2 FYNNEI, per germline. V was shortened by 3 bases and J by 1 base, with 7 bases between the two germline ends. The CDR3 is 13 residues long.

The J gene is TRBJ2-1, the V gene TRBV24-1; D gene ambiguous. Germline CDR1 KGHDR, CDR2 SFDVKD. The V gene lost 2 bases and the J gene lost 7 bases, with 14 bases spanning the gap. The CDR3 extends over 15 amino acids. In DNA form, the CDR3 reads TGTGCCACCAGTGATTGGTTGGAGATCGGGAATGAGCAGTTCTTC. The encoded protein is CATSDWLEIGNEQFF.